This note documents a single T cell receptor (beta chain) sequence. Antigen: not known. Constant-segment-primed 5'RACE gave TCR alpha and TCR beta cDNA libraries with sample barcodes and UMIs. Each CDR3 protein gets one entry after TCRdb re-called the 5' RACE reads with MiXCR. The sample includes over 350,000 distinct CDR3 sequences, around a sixth of them seen just once. This sample was included in a study of T-cell memory formation after mild COVID-19. Study-level results: For contracting clones, CD4+ ones sat mainly in CM and EM, CD8+ in EMRA. That cross-reactive memory joined was suggested by some responding clones appearing in pre-infection memory. Day 15 to 85 contracting clones showed balanced CD4/CD8; day 15 to 37 expanders favored CD4+.

The sequence was collected from a young man who had mild COVID-19 (a few samples of this study predate the infection). Cell type and time point are not known. Specimen: PBMCs or a T cell subset sorted from them (not recorded which).

The chain's CDR3 is CASSILIGEPQHF. Written as DNA, the CDR3 is TGTGCCAGCAGCATCCTTATTGGCGAGCCCCAGCATTTT. The J gene is TRBJ1-5, the V gene TRBV7-2, with D unclear. Looked up from germline, CDR1 is SGHTA and CDR2 is FQGNSA. The CDR3 is 13 amino acids. V lost 5 bases, J lost 8 bases, and 13 bases lay in between.